These 13 T cell receptor beta chains share one sample of origin, sequenced in a study of T cell repertoires in cytomegalovirus infection. Each CDR3 protein gets one entry after TCRdb re-called the reads with MiXCR. The table lists approximately 120,000 distinct CDR3 sequences, approximately 30% of them singletons. Their cognate antigens are unknown. The specimen was CD8+ T cells from cultured PBMCs, collected from culture after CMV antigen stimulation. Source of these receptors: a human donor in good health (CMV status not recorded). Some clones in this sample may be carry-over from other donors' samples.

The DNA of the CDR3 is TGCAGTGCTAGAGTACCAGATTCGAACACTGAAGCTTTCTTT. It translates to CSARVPDSNTEAFF. The rearrangement links TRBV20-1 to TRBJ1-1; D is undetermined. In germline, CDR1 is DFQATT, CDR2 SNEGSKA (reference sequence). The CDR3 sequence is 14 residues long. The V end was cut by 1 base, the J end by 1 base, with 10 bases between.

Concerning this clonotype: An end of the junction does not agree with germline; a read error may underlie this. V is TRBV7-4 and J is TRBJ1-6, with 8 positions matching TRBD1. Germline CDR1 and CDR2: SGHVT and SQSDAQ. The CDR3 totals 18 residues. For the CDR3, the DNA is TGTGCCAGCAGCGCCGGACAGGAGGACTACACAGGGGGTTCACCCCCCCACTTT. It is translated as CASSAGQEDYTGGSPPHF.

This clonotype came up many times. The chain is built from TRBV19 and TRBJ2-7; tentatively, D is TRBD1 (5 bases). Germline CDR1 and CDR2: LNHDA and SQIVND (reference sequence). Between the trimmed V and J ends, which lost 2 bases and 4 bases, there was a span of 15 bases. The CDR3 extends over 15 amino acids. Here the CDR3 reads CASSIQSAGPYEQYF. CDR3 coding DNA: TGTGCCAGTAGTATACAGTCGGCAGGGCCGTACGAGCAGTACTTC. Supplemented by reference TRBV19 and TRBJ2-7, the full variable domain reads DGGITQSPKYLFRKEGQNVTLSCEQNLNHDAMYWYRQDPGQGLRLIYYSQIVNDFQKGDIAEGYSVSREKKESFPLTVTSAQKNPTAFYLCASSIQSAGPYEQYFGPGTRLTVT.

CDR3 bases: TGCGCCAGCAGCCCAGAGGTGGGGATGAACACTGAAGCTTTCTTT. It translates to CASSPEVGMNTEAFF. The chain recombines TRBV4-1 with TRBJ1-1; no clear D gene. CDR1 is MGHRA, CDR2 YSYEKL, per germline. The CDR3 has 15 residues. V lost 4 bases and J lost 0, with 12 bases in between.

This clonotype was counted at least ten times. The gene calls are TRBV4-1 and TRBJ1-5; tentatively, D is TRBD1 (6 bases). The V gene lost 4 bases and the J gene lost 3 bases, with 16 bases spanning the gap. The CDR3 is 16 amino acids. The germline gives CDR1 MGHRA, CDR2 YSYEKL. The CDR3, as DNA: TGCGCCAGCAGCCCTCGCCCCTACAGGGACAATCAGCCCCAGCATTTT. Its protein product is CASSPRPYRDNQPQHF.

This clonotype was observed a few times. The chain recombines TRBV19 with TRBJ2-6; 8 bases match TRBD2. Germline trimming cut 3 bases from V and 2 bases from J; bases unmatched to any gene: 9. From germline, CDR1 is LNHDA and CDR2 SQIVND (reference sequence). This CDR3 comprises 18 residues. Here the CDR3 reads CASSIGLAGGAGANVLTF. DNA of the CDR3: TGTGCCAGTAGTATTGGCCTAGCGGGTGGAGCTGGGGCCAACGTCCTGACTTTC.

The chain employs TRBV5-4 and TRBJ2-7; D is undetermined. The CDR3 contains 13 residues. V was cut by 4 bases and J by 6 bases, with 14 bases left in between. In germline, CDR1 is SGHNT, CDR2 YYREEE (reference sequence). The CDR3 DNA reads as TGTGCCAGCAGCGACGTGGTTTCGCTCGAGCAGTACTTC. Residues: CASSDVVSLEQYF.

This sequence joins TRBV4-1 and TRBJ1-5, with a possible D match to TRBD1 (5 bases). Germline lookup yields CDR1 MGHRA and CDR2 YSYEKL. Trimming left V 1 base short and J 1 base short, with 17 bases between. CDR3 length: 18 amino acids. The CDR3 spells CASSQVGGSTTSNQPQHF. The DNA of the CDR3 is TGCGCCAGCAGCCAAGTCGGGGGTTCCACGACAAGCAATCAGCCCCAGCATTTT.

This sequence joins TRBV28 and TRBJ2-3, with 11 nucleotides matching TRBD2. Per the germline V gene, CDR1 is MDHEN and CDR2 is SYDVKM. V lost 2 bases, J lost 2 bases, and 9 bases stayed unmatched. CDR3 length: 18 residues. The CDR3 loop reads CASSLVLASGGLTDTQYF. In DNA, the CDR3 is TGTGCCAGCAGTTTAGTGTTGGCTAGCGGGGGGCTCACAGATACGCAGTATTTT. The full variable domain, in which reference TRBV28 and TRBJ2-3 provide the parts outside the CDR3, is DVKVTQSSRYLVKRTGEKVFLECVQDMDHENMFWYRQDPGLGLRLIYFSYDVKMKEKGDIPEGYSVSREKKERFSLILESASTNQTSMYLCASSLVLASGGLTDTQYFGPGTRLTVL.

This clonotype came up a few times. The chain has TRBV4-1 and TRBJ2-7; maybe TRBD2 (5 bases). Per the germline V gene, CDR1 is MGHRA and CDR2 is YSYEKL. Trimming pared 3 bases from V and 3 bases from J, leaving 15 bases between. This CDR3 comprises 15 residues. CDR3 loop: CASSHESGSGYEQYF. CDR3 DNA: TGCGCCAGCAGCCATGAGAGCGGTTCGGGCTACGAGCAGTACTTC.

This clonotype was recorded at least ten times. The rearrangement links TRBV19 to TRBJ2-5; D might be TRBD2 (5 bases). Trimming took 3 bases from V and 4 from J, leaving 18 bases between them. Germline CDR1 LNHDA, CDR2 SQIVND (reference sequence). This CDR3 comprises 16 residues. In nucleotides, the CDR3 is TGTGCCAGTAGTATGGCCGGGCGGGCCGGTCCAGAGACCCAGTACTTC. It specifies CASSMAGRAGPETQYF.

The chain joins TRBV10-3 to TRBJ2-7; 9 bases line up with TRBD1. Germline CDR1 and CDR2: ENHRY and SYGVKD. The V gene end was trimmed by 1 base and the J gene end by 4 bases; junction bases not matched to a gene: 2. There are 14 residues in the CDR3. CDR3 nucleotides: TGTGCCATCAGTGAGTTGGACAGGGGTTACGAGCAGTACTTC. Amino acids: CAISELDRGYEQYF.

J is TRBJ2-1 and V is TRBV12-3 or TRBV12-4; no clear D gene. This CDR3 contains 11 residues. The germline V and J ends were trimmed by 4 bases and 8 bases, with 6 bases remaining between them. The CDR3 DNA is TGTGCCAGCAGTTCGTACGATGAGCAGTTCTTC. This translates into CASSSYDEQFF.